This entry lists 26 T cell receptor beta chains sequenced from one sample in a study of regulatory T cells in long-lasting Graves disease. Time point indicated: newly diagnosed GD, antithyroid drugs for less than 3 months. Extracted RNA from PBMCs served as the source of the TCR library. Researchers made TCR beta libraries by using iRepertoire HTBI primers and running Arm-PCR on CDR3 regions. TCRdb used MiXCR to reprocess the multiplex PCR reads, holding one entry per CDR3 protein. The repertoire holds around 250,000 distinct CDR3 sequences, with roughly 21% as singletons. This material consisted of peripheral blood mononuclear cells (PBMCs), taken at new diagnosis, from a patient treated with antithyroid drugs. The receptors were gathered from a female donor with Graves disease.

This clonotype has a handful of counts. The chain couples TRBV2 to TRBJ2-1; 8 bases map to TRBD2. The DNA matches TRBJ2-4 better at its end, which makes the J call doubtful. CDR1 SNHLY and CDR2 FYNNEI come from the germline V gene. The CDR3 spans 14 residues. The CDR3 protein is CASSVGRGGNIQYF. Written as DNA, the CDR3 is TGTGCCAGCAGTGTCGGGAGGGGGGGAAACATTCAGTACTTC.

The chain joins TRBV12-5 to TRBJ1-2; 7 bases are shared with TRBD1. V lost 1 base to trimming and J lost 5 bases; unmatched junction nucleotides: 19. The germline V gene encodes CDR1 LGHNT and CDR2 FRNRAP. This CDR3 has 19 amino acids. Here the CDR3 reads CASGLELSGTGDLLYGYTF. Written as DNA, the CDR3 is TGTGCTAGTGGTTTGGAGTTATCGGGTACAGGGGATCTTCTGTATGGCTACACCTTC.

Details on this clonotype: This likely traces to a read error, being one base from a far larger clone. V usage is TRBV7-6 and J usage is TRBJ2-5, with a tentative D call TRBD1 (5 bases). Looked up from germline, CDR1 is SGHVS and CDR2 is FNYEAQ. The CDR3 runs 14 residues. V lost 4 bases to trimming and J lost 0 bases, with 9 bases between them. The CDR3 DNA reads as TGTGCCAGCAGCTCCGGACACCACCAAGAGACCCAGTACTTC. The encoded protein is CASSSGHHQETQYF.

This clonotype was found a few times. The rearrangement links TRBV30 to TRBJ2-7, with TRBD2 matching 10 bases. This CDR3 comprises 14 residues. Losses at the gene ends were 1 base for V and 2 bases for J; bases not matched to a gene: 2. Germline V gene sequence: CDR1 GTSNPN, CDR2 SVGIG (reference sequence). The CDR3 DNA follows: TGTGCCTGGAGTGACGGACTAGCGGCCTACGAGCAGTACTTC. Its translation is CAWSDGLAAYEQYF.

This clonotype was picked up a small number of times. CDR3 protein: CASSQDLSSYEQYF. DNA for the CDR3: TGTGCCAGCAGCCAAGATCTCTCTTCCTACGAGCAGTACTTC. The chain joins TRBV4-2 to TRBJ2-7; unclear D gene. This CDR3 comprises 14 residues. The germline V gene encodes CDR1 LGHNA and CDR2 YNFKEQ. Trimming took off 0 bases at V and 1 base at J, with 7 bases between the two ends.

In this sample, this clonotype turned up many times. The chain couples TRBV28 to TRBJ1-5, with a possible D match to TRBD1 (6 bases). CDR1 and CDR2 (germline): MDHEN, SYDVKM. The CDR3 covers 16 residues. Trimming pared 4 bases from V and 1 base from J, leaving 14 bases between. CDR3: CASSSQGAGSNQPQHF. In DNA, the CDR3 is TGTGCCAGCAGTTCACAGGGTGCAGGGAGCAATCAGCCCCAGCATTTT. Based on the CDR3 plus reference TRBV28 and TRBJ1-5, the full variable domain is DVKVTQSSRYLVKRTGEKVFLECVQDMDHENMFWYRQDPGLGLRLIYFSYDVKMKEKGDIPEGYSVSREKKERFSLILESASTNQTSMYLCASSSQGAGSNQPQHFGDGTRLSIL.

This clonotype was observed a handful of times. The chain combines TRBV5-1 with TRBJ2-5; 7 bases fit TRBD2. Germline V CDR1 and CDR2: SGHRS, YFSETQ. J lost 9 bases, V lost 4 bases, and 15 bases had no gene match. This CDR3 is 15 amino acids long. DNA of the CDR3: TGCGCCAGCAGCCTTGCCGGGACTACGCAAGGGGCCCAGTACTTC. It encodes CASSLAGTTQGAQYF.

This clonotype was counted ten times or more. The rearrangement links TRBV15 to TRBJ2-5; D unresolved. V was shortened by 0 bases and J by 4 bases, with 12 bases between the two germline ends. Per germline, CDR1 LNHNV and CDR2 YYDKDF (reference sequence). This CDR3 contains 15 residues. CDR3 nucleotide sequence: TGTGCCACCAGCAGAGAGTTGGATGTAGGAGAGACCCAGTACTTC. This encodes CATSRELDVGETQYF.

The chain is built from TRBV30 and TRBJ2-5; 15 bases agree with TRBD2. The CDR3 covers 17 residues. Germline V gene lookup returns CDR1 GTSNPN and CDR2 SVGIG (reference sequence). V lost 5 bases to trimming and J lost 5 bases; unmatched junction nucleotides: 12. CDR3: CAWVRTGLAGGSETQYF. The CDR3 DNA is TGTGCCTGGGTCCGAACGGGACTAGCGGGGGGTTCGGAGACCCAGTACTTC.

This clonotype was detected ten times or more. A read error may produce the germline difference seen at one junction end. This CDR3 reads CASSLEGQRTYDQYF. As DNA, the CDR3 is TGTGCCAGCAGCCTAGAGGGACAGCGGACCTACGATCAGTACTTC. The gene calls are TRBV6-2 or TRBV6-3 and TRBJ2-7, with TRBD1 matching 7 bases. The CDR3 loop spans 15 amino acids. CDR1 MNHEY and CDR2 SVGEGT come from the germline V gene.

At least ten counts were recorded for this clonotype. This rearrangement joins TRBV5-1 to TRBJ2-1; D is unresolved. The CDR3 is 15 amino acids. The germline V gene encodes CDR1 SGHRS and CDR2 YFSETQ. V dropped 0 bases and J dropped 5 bases, with 12 bases sitting between them. CDR3 amino acids: CASSLALRFDNEQFF. The CDR3 DNA sequence: TGCGCCAGCAGCTTGGCACTCAGGTTCGACAATGAGCAGTTCTTC.

This clonotype was detected ten times or more. The chain employs TRBV7-3 and TRBJ2-3; D call uncertain. The V end was cut by 2 bases, the J end by 4 bases, with 7 bases between. Germline CDR1 is SGHTA and CDR2 is FQGTGA. This CDR3 has 13 amino acids. The CDR3 DNA reads TGTGCCAGCAGCTTAGGCCCGGCAGATACGCAGTATTTT. Amino acid sequence: CASSLGPADTQYF.

This clonotype was found many times. The V gene is TRBV12-3 or TRBV12-4, the J gene TRBJ2-2; D unclear. V was clipped by 3 bases and J by 4 bases, with 6 bases between them. The CDR3 is made up of 13 amino acids. CDR3 DNA sequence: TGTGCCAGCAGTTTGCTGGGCACCGGGGAGCTGTTTTTT. Amino acid sequence: CASSLLGTGELFF.

This clonotype is judged medium-sized. This chain uses TRBV24-1 with TRBJ2-7; 8 nucleotides match TRBD1. V lost 2 bases, J lost 0 bases, and 2 bases stayed unmatched. CDR3 length equals 15 residues. Germline assignment: CDR1 KGHDR and CDR2 SFDVKD. The CDR3, as DNA: TGTGCCACCAGTGATTCTGGACAGGGCTCCTACGAGCAGTACTTC. Its translation is CATSDSGQGSYEQYF.

This clonotype was observed many times. V is TRBV18 and J is TRBJ2-2, with 7 bases identical to TRBD2. Germline V gives CDR1 KGHSH, CDR2 LQKENI. V lost 10 bases and J lost 1; bases outside the gene matches: 6. This CDR3 contains 14 residues. The CDR3 sequence is CAIAGGRNTGELFF. In DNA form, the CDR3 reads TGTGCCATCGCCGGGGGGAGGAACACCGGGGAGCTGTTTTTT.

Many counts were recorded for this clonotype. The chain uses TRBV5-1 and TRBJ1-2; D call uncertain. Looked up from germline, CDR1 is SGHRS and CDR2 is YFSETQ. The CDR3 is 15 amino acids. V shed 1 base and J shed 4 bases, with 14 bases lying between them. The CDR3 loop is CASSLQLGGGYGYTF. DNA for the CDR3: TGCGCCAGCAGCTTGCAATTGGGCGGAGGCTATGGCTACACCTTC. Variable domain in full (rest from reference TRBV5-1 and TRBJ1-2): KAGVTQTPRYLIKTRGQQVTLSCSPISGHRSVSWYQQTPGQGLQFLFEYFSETQRNKGNFPGRFSGRQFSNSRSEMNVSTLELGDSALYLCASSLQLGGGYGYTFGSGTRLTVV.

This chain joins TRBV28 and TRBJ2-7, with TRBD2 identical over 13 bases. The V gene end was trimmed by 6 bases and the J gene end by 0 bases; junction bases not matched to a gene: 5. Germline V gives CDR1 MDHEN, CDR2 SYDVKM. The CDR3 runs 16 residues. Here the CDR3 reads CASSTRTSGGSYEQYF. The DNA for the CDR3 is TGTGCCAGCAGCACTAGGACTAGCGGGGGCTCCTACGAGCAGTACTTC.

About this clonotype itself: This may arise from a read error, as a much more abundant clone is one base away. V and J are TRBV25-1 and TRBJ1-1; tentatively, D is TRBD1 (5 bases). CDR1 and CDR2 (germline): MGHDK, SYGVNS. Trimming took 1 base from V and 0 from J, leaving 15 bases between them. This CDR3 comprises 17 residues. Here the CDR3 reads CASSESPTEVMNTEAFF. As DNA, the CDR3 is TGTGCCAGCAGTGAATCACCGACAGAGGTAATGAACACTGAAGCTTTCTTT.

The chain uses TRBV20-1 and TRBJ2-1; 14 bases match TRBD2. The germline CDR1 and CDR2 sequences are DFQATT and SNEGSKA (reference sequence). CDR3 length: 16 amino acids. Germline trimming cut 6 bases from V and 0 bases from J; bases unmatched to any gene: 4. The CDR3 reads CSALGLAGASYNEQFF. CDR3 nucleotides: TGCAGTGCCCTGGGACTAGCGGGAGCCTCCTACAATGAGCAGTTCTTC.

V gene TRBV28 combines with J gene TRBJ2-5, with a possible D match to TRBD2 (7 bases). The V end was cut by 2 bases, the J end by 2 bases, with 15 bases between. The CDR3 runs 16 residues. The germline gives CDR1 MDHEN, CDR2 SYDVKM. CDR3 region: CASSLIWGGRQETQYF. The CDR3 bases are TGTGCCAGCAGTTTAATCTGGGGGGGCAGGCAAGAGACCCAGTACTTC.

J is TRBJ2-4 and V is TRBV10-2; D is possibly TRBD1 or TRBD2 (5 bases each). Germline CDR1 WSHSY, CDR2 SAAADI. This CDR3 has 11 amino acids. Trimming stripped 6 bases from V and 7 bases from J, with 7 bases between. The CDR3 here is CASSEGNIQYF. Here the CDR3 DNA reads TGCGCCAGCAGCGAGGGGAACATTCAGTACTTC.

This chain uses TRBV15 with TRBJ2-7; D may be TRBD1 (6 bases). Germline V gene sequence: CDR1 LNHNV, CDR2 YYDKDF (reference sequence). Trimming pared 3 bases from V and 5 bases from J, leaving 11 bases between. This CDR3 contains 13 residues. The CDR3 bases are TGTGCCACCAGCAGCCTCACAGGGAACGAGCAGTACTTC. Residues: CATSSLTGNEQYF.

A note on this clonotype: A far more abundant clone sits one base away, making this likely a read error. The CDR3 loop reads CVSSRSGTSADTQYF. CDR3 coding DNA: TGTGTCAGCAGCCGCTCCGGGACTAGTGCAGATACGCAGTATTTT. This chain uses TRBV7-9 with TRBJ2-3, with 8 bases fitting TRBD2. From germline, CDR1 is SEHNR and CDR2 FQNEAQ (reference sequence). The CDR3 has 15 residues.

This clonotype was observed many times. The rearrangement joins TRBV28 to TRBJ2-3, with 8 bases that match TRBD2. Losses at the gene ends were 4 bases for V and 3 bases for J; bases not matched to a gene: 9. In germline, CDR1 is MDHEN, CDR2 SYDVKM. CDR3 length: 16 amino acids. CDR3 sequence: CASSYILGGETDTQYF. Here the CDR3 DNA reads TGTGCCAGCAGTTACATTCTCGGGGGGGAAACAGATACGCAGTATTTT.

This clonotype was found many times. V is TRBV28 and J is TRBJ2-7; tentatively, D is TRBD2 (5 bases). V lost 4 bases and J lost 3, with 7 bases in between. The CDR3 is 12 residues long. CDR1 and CDR2 (germline): MDHEN, SYDVKM. For the CDR3, the DNA is TGTGCCAGCAGTTCGGCGGGCTACGAGCAGTACTTC. Its translation is CASSSAGYEQYF.

Many counts were recorded for this clonotype. The chain joins TRBV10-3 to TRBJ2-5; 9 nucleotides match TRBD2. Germline values: CDR1 ENHRY, CDR2 SYGVKD. The length of the CDR3 is 14 residues. J was trimmed by 5 bases and V by 6 bases; bases with no gene match: 7. CDR3 loop: CAIRPGTSLETQYF. DNA of the CDR3: TGTGCCATCAGACCCGGGACTAGCCTTGAGACCCAGTACTTC.